This T cell receptor (beta chain) was identified in a study of identical twins. General study points: Conclusions leaned on cross-sectional statistical analysis and did not track the same donors over time. Invariant populations such as MAIT and iNKT cells could partly muddle zero-insertion analyses. Among out-of-frame alpha sequences shared by twins, low generation probability occurred in excess.

Donors were all healthy Caucasians. TCRdb analysed the 5' RACE reads with MiXCR anew, one entry per CDR3 protein. The data contain some 710,000 distinct CDR3 sequences, roughly 6% of them seen just once; the ten biggest clones take up 1.5% to 2%. Concerning this clonotype itself: Its antigen is undetermined.

This CDR3 comprises 13 residues. V shed 7 bases and J shed 1 base, with 10 bases lying between them. This clonotype was sampled from a man aged 18 to 29 in good health. This rearrangement joins TRBV12-3 or TRBV12-4 to TRBJ1-1; D call uncertain. The sample consisted of naive T cells sorted from blood. For the CDR3, the DNA is TGTGCCAGCATCCCGGGGAGGAACACTGAAGCTTTCTTT. This gives the protein CASIPGRNTEAFF.